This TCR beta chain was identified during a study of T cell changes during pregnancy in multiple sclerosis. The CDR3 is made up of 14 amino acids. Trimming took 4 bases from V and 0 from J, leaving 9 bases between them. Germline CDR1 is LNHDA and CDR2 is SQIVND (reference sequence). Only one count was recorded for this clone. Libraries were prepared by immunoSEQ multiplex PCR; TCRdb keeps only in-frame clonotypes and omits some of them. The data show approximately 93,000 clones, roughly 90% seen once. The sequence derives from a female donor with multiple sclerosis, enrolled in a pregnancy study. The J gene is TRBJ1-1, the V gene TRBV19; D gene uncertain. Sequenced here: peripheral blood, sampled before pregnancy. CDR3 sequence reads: CASSNPIMNTEAFF. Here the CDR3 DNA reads TGTGCCAGTAGTAACCCTATCATGAACACTGAAGCTTTCTTT. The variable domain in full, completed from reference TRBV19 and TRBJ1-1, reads DGGITQSPKYLFRKEGQNVTLSCEQNLNHDAMYWYRQDPGQGLRLIYYSQIVNDFQKGDIAEGYSVSREKKESFPLTVTSAQKNPTAFYLCASSNPIMNTEAFFGQGTRLTVV.